This T cell receptor beta chain emerged from a study of OX40 agonist ivuxolimab in advanced cancers. Sequenced by immunoSEQ multiplex PCR; TCRdb stores in-frame clones only, minus some. Of around 80,000 clones listed, 84% are singletons. The V gene lost 1 base and the J gene lost 5 bases, with 14 bases spanning the gap. Germline-derived CDR1 and CDR2 are SGHTA and FQGTGA. This CDR3 has 15 amino acids. The clonotype originates from an adult with an advanced solid tumor such as melanoma, head and neck, liver or kidney cancer. The source material was CD4+ or CD8+ T cells sorted from blood, sampled in a trial of the OX40 agonist ivuxolimab. This chain uses TRBV7-3 with TRBJ2-5; D possibly matches TRBD1 or TRBD2 (5 bases each). CDR3 in amino acids: CASSLSGRQGETQYF. CDR3 coding DNA: TGTGCCAGCAGCTTAAGCGGGCGCCAGGGCGAGACCCAGTACTTC.